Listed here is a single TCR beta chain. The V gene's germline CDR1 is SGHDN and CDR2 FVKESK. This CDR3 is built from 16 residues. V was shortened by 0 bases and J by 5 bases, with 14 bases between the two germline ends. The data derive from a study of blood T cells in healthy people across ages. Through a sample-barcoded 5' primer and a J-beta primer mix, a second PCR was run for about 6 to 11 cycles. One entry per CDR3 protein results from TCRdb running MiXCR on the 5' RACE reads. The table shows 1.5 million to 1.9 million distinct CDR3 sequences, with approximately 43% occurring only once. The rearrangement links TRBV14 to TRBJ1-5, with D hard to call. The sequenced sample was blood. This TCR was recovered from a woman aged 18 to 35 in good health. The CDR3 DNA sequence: TGTGCCAGCAGCCAAGAAATATTAGGGATGGATCAGCCCCAGCATTTT. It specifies CASSQEILGMDQPQHF.